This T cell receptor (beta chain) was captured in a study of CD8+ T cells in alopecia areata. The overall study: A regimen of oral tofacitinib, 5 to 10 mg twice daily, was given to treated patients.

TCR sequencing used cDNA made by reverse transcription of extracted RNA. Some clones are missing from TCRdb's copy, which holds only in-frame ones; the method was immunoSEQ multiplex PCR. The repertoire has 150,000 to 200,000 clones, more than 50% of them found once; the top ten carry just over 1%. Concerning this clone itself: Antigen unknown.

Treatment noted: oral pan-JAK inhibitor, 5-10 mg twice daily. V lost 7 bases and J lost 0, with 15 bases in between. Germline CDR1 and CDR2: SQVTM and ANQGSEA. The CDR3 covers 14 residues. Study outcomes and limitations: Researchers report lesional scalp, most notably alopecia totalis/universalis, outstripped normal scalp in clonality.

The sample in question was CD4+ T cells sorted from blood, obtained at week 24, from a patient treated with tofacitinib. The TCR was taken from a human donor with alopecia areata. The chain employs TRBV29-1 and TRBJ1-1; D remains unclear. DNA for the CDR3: TGCAGCGCTATCAGTGCAAACATGAACACTGAAGCTTTCTTT. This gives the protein CSAISANMNTEAFF.